These 17 T cell receptor beta chains were all obtained from the same sample, sequenced in a study of CD8 T cells in Susac syndrome. RNA was extracted with the RNeasy kit, and a quantity of about 0.45 to 1 ug was reverse transcribed using random hexamers. TCRdb processed the immunoSEQ multiplex PCR reads anew with MiXCR; each CDR3 protein has one entry. The data show about 80,000 distinct CDR3 sequences, roughly 91% seen once. The specimen sequenced was CD4+ T cells from PBMCs. The source is a human donor with Susac syndrome.

The chain couples TRBV19 to TRBJ1-2; D not resolved. Between the trimmed V and J ends, which lost 5 bases and 9 bases, there was a span of 16 bases. Per the germline V gene, CDR1 is LNHDA and CDR2 is SQIVND (reference sequence). The CDR3 has 13 residues. The CDR3 DNA follows: TGTGCCAGTAGTCCGGGCGACACCGATCGCTACACCTTC. As protein: CASSPGDTDRYTF.

The V and J genes are TRBV18 and TRBJ2-4; D is unresolved. This CDR3 has 14 residues. The germline V gene has CDR1 KGHSH and CDR2 LQKENI. Trimming cost V 3 bases and J 3 bases, with 9 bases left between them. Here the CDR3 DNA reads TGTGCCAGCTCACCCCCCTTTCTCAAAAACATTCAGTACTTC. Translation gives CASSPPFLKNIQYF. The full variable domain, completed using reference TRBV18 and TRBJ2-4, is NAGVMQNPRHLVRRRGQEARLRCSPMKGHSHVYWYRQLPEEGLKFMVYLQKENIIDESGMPKERFSAEFPKEGPSILRIQQVVRGDSAAYFCASSPPFLKNIQYFGAGTRLSVL.

J is TRBJ2-3 and V is TRBV2; possible D gene TRBD2, 5 bases. The V end lost 4 bases, the J end lost 0 bases, and 11 bases lay between the germline ends. Germline CDR1 is SNHLY and CDR2 is FYNNEI. The CDR3 extends over 15 amino acids. CDR3 loop: CASSVSGGSTDTQYF. CDR3 DNA sequence: TGTGCCAGCAGTGTGAGCGGCGGTAGCACAGATACGCAGTATTTT.

V is TRBV9 and J is TRBJ1-3, with 8 bases matching TRBD1. V gave up 4 bases and J gave up 2 bases; unmatched junction bases: 8. CDR1 is SGDLS and CDR2 is YYNGEE in the germline V gene. This CDR3 is 16 amino acids long. The CDR3 sequence is CASSPLDRVTGNTIYF. CDR3 sequence (DNA): TGTGCCAGCAGCCCCCTGGACAGGGTCACTGGAAACACCATATATTTT.

The rearrangement uses TRBV2 and TRBJ2-4, with TRBD1 matching over 7 bases. The V gene's germline CDR1 is SNHLY and CDR2 FYNNEI. The V and J ends lost 3 bases and 15 bases, in that order; junction bases with no gene match: 26. The CDR3 has 18 amino acids. The CDR3 reads CASSDEKVLRGRWESRYF. CDR3 nucleotide sequence: TGTGCCAGCAGTGACGAAAAGGTGCTTAGGGGGCGCTGGGAAAGCAGGTACTTC.

This clonotype showed up just once. This chain joins TRBV12-3 or TRBV12-4 and TRBJ2-1, with 11 bases matching TRBD2. The CDR3 spans 15 residues. The V segment lost 5 bases and the J segment 5 bases; nucleotides outside the gene matches: 5. The CDR3 here is CASSPVSGRDNEQFF. The CDR3 nucleotides are TGTGCCAGCAGTCCAGTTAGCGGGAGGGACAATGAGCAGTTCTTC.

The CDR3 here is CASSSQSGEQYF. The CDR3 bases are TGTGCCAGCAGTTCACAGTCGGGGGAGCAGTACTTC. V usage is TRBV2 and J usage is TRBJ2-7; D is possibly TRBD2 (5 bases). The length of the CDR3 is 12 residues. V was pared by 5 bases and J by 7 bases, with 12 bases between. The V gene's germline CDR1 is SNHLY and CDR2 FYNNEI.

This chain uses TRBV19 with TRBJ1-3; D ambiguous. The CDR3 spans 16 residues. The ends were cut back, 3 bases at V and 0 bases at J, with 12 bases in the middle. Germline V CDR1 and CDR2: LNHDA, SQIVND (reference sequence). This CDR3 is CASSIMGLNSGNTIYF. CDR3 nucleotide sequence: TGTGCCAGTAGTATTATGGGCCTAAACTCTGGAAACACCATATATTTT.

This rearrangement joins TRBV15 to TRBJ2-4, with 8 bases that match TRBD2. CDR3 length equals 15 residues. The germline CDR1 and CDR2 sequences are LNHNV and YYDKDF (reference sequence). V lost 0 bases and J lost 4; bases outside the gene matches: 2. The CDR3 sequence: CATSRDTGGKNIQYF. The CDR3, as DNA: TGTGCCACCAGCAGAGATACGGGGGGGAAAAACATTCAGTACTTC.

V gene TRBV14 combines with J gene TRBJ1-1; D gene ambiguous. The length of the CDR3 is 13 residues. Per germline, CDR1 SGHDN and CDR2 FVKESK. Trimming left V 4 bases short and J 1 base short, with 7 bases between. This chain's CDR3 is CASSRAWNTEAFF. CDR3 coding DNA: TGTGCCAGCAGCCGAGCCTGGAACACTGAAGCTTTCTTT.

V usage is TRBV7-3 and J usage is TRBJ1-5; tentatively, D is TRBD1 (5 bases). This CDR3 region has 13 residues. Germline assignment: CDR1 SGHTA and CDR2 FQGTGA. Trimming cost V 4 bases and J 5 bases, with 9 bases left between them. Here the CDR3 DNA reads TGTGCCAGCAGCTCGGGGCCCTATCAGCCCCAGCATTTT. It translates to CASSSGPYQPQHF.

The chain uses TRBV2 and TRBJ2-7; D is uncertain. Germline values: CDR1 SNHLY, CDR2 FYNNEI. CDR3 length: 11 amino acids. Trimming cost V 7 bases and J 12 bases, with 16 bases left between them. CDR3 coding DNA: TGTGCCAGCATCTTATCAGGTGCCGCGTACTTC. This translates into CASILSGAAYF. Drawing the rest from reference TRBV2 and TRBJ2-7, the complete variable domain is EPEVTQTPSHQVTQMGQEVILRCVPISNHLYFYWYRQILGQKVEFLVSFYNNEISEKSEIFDDQFSVERPDGSNFTLKIRSTKLEDSAMYFCASILSGAAYFGPGTRLTVT.

V and J are TRBV6-6 and TRBJ2-7; TRBD1 aligns across 8 bases. Per germline, CDR1 MNHNY and CDR2 SVGAGI (reference sequence). V trimming: 1 base; J trimming: 5 bases; junction bases outside the gene matches: 1. The CDR3 loop spans 13 amino acids. The CDR3 nucleotides read TGTGCCAGCAGTTACTGGACAGGGAACGAGCAGTACTTC. Protein sequence: CASSYWTGNEQYF.

The rearrangement links TRBV27 to TRBJ1-1; 7 bases align to TRBD1. The CDR3 contains 15 residues. V lost 3 bases to trimming and J lost 3 bases; unmatched junction nucleotides: 7. Per germline, CDR1 MNHEY and CDR2 SMNVEV (reference sequence). The CDR3 here is CASSFGAGGYTEAFF. DNA for the CDR3: TGTGCCAGCAGTTTCGGGGCAGGGGGGTACACTGAAGCTTTCTTT.

Only one count was recorded for this clonotype. This chain links TRBV28 with TRBJ2-3; 7 nucleotides line up with TRBD1. V shed 4 bases, J shed 1 base, and the junction held 14 bases outside the gene matches. The CDR3 sequence is 18 residues long. CDR1 MDHEN and CDR2 SYDVKM come from the germline V gene. The DNA for the CDR3 is TGTGCCAGCAGTTCGTCCTGGGGACGACAGGGTGGCACAGATACGCAGTATTTT. This encodes CASSSSWGRQGGTDTQYF.

This chain's CDR3 is CASSPFGRNTEAFF. The CDR3 DNA sequence: TGTGCCAGCAGCCCGTTCGGTAGGAACACTGAAGCTTTCTTT. The chain is built from TRBV6-5 and TRBJ1-1; no reliable D call. CDR1 and CDR2 from the germline V gene are MNHEY and SVGAGI. This CDR3 comprises 14 residues. Between the trimmed V and J ends, which lost 6 bases and 1 base, there was a span of 12 bases.

The chain recombines TRBV27 with TRBJ2-3; the match to TRBD1 covers 7 bases. From germline, CDR1 is MNHEY and CDR2 SMNVEV (reference sequence). V gave up 5 bases and J gave up 4 bases; unmatched junction bases: 18. This CDR3 has 18 residues. This CDR3 reads CASSRLPKTDRAADTQYF. In nucleotides, the CDR3 is TGTGCCAGCAGTCGACTGCCGAAAACAGACAGGGCGGCAGATACGCAGTATTTT.